Described below is a single TCR beta chain sequence and its context. The sample originates from a study of blood T cell repertoires in COVID-19. Across the whole study: The cDNA or gDNA used as material had been derived from T cells, B-cell-depleted T cells, or PBMCs.

Study processing details: Amplified reference gene primers provided the basis for estimating nucleated cell counts. The assay was immunoSEQ multiplex PCR, and TCRdb's table has in-frame clones only and misses some. V, J and clone size are those of that table, while D and trimming were read from the DNA. The top ten clones hold around 3.2% of a sample with 250,000 to 300,000 clones, more than 65% of them seen once. Specimen: peripheral blood. The receptor comes from a woman in her late teens or twenties with acute or convalescent COVID-19.

Here the CDR3 DNA reads TGTGCCAGTAGTCTCCCAACTAGCGGGAAATACAATGAGCAGTTCTTC. It translates to CASSLPTSGKYNEQFF. The gene calls are TRBV19 and TRBJ2-1; 10 bases line up with TRBD2. V trimming: 5 bases; J trimming: 4 bases; junction bases outside the gene matches: 8. This CDR3 comprises 16 residues. Germline V gives CDR1 LNHDA, CDR2 SQIVND (reference sequence).